The 8 T cell receptor beta chains in this list originate from one sample, sequenced in a study of beta chain features in type 1 diabetes. Investigators reverse transcribed all isolated RNA, so they sequenced expressed TCRB transcripts. Measured with immunoSEQ multiplex PCR; TCRdb has only the in-frame clones, and not every one. This sample carries hundreds of thousands of clones, around 15% of them seen once, and the ten largest clones take 0.035% to 0.04%. These receptors' targets are unknown. Points from the study as a whole: When Type 1 diabetes patients were examined, their TCRB CDR3s proved moderately but significantly shorter in all four CD4+ subsets.

Sequenced input: naive CD4+ T cells from blood. Source of these receptors: a man between 18 and 29 years old with type 1 diabetes.

Concerning this clone itself: At one of its ends the junction is not consistent with the germline gene, which may arise from a read error. The rearrangement links TRBV10-3 to TRBJ1-5, with D hard to call. From germline, CDR1 is ENHRY and CDR2 SYGVKD. The CDR3 sequence is 13 residues long. The DNA for the CDR3 is TGTGCCATCAGTGAGCCGGGCAACCAGCCCCAGCATTTT. This codes for CAISEPGNQPQHF.

In this sample, this clone turned up a few times. This rearrangement joins TRBV5-1 to TRBJ2-7; D perhaps matches TRBD2 (6 bases). V was cut by 1 base and J by 3 bases, with 8 bases left in between. The CDR3 spans 13 residues. Germline CDR1 reads SGHRS; CDR2 reads YFSETQ. The CDR3 here is CASSLYGSYEQYF. As DNA, the CDR3 is TGCGCCAGCAGCTTGTACGGGAGCTACGAGCAGTACTTC.

This clone was recorded a few times. V and J are TRBV7-9 and TRBJ2-7; 10 bases fit TRBD1. V was pared by 5 bases and J by 4 bases, with 8 bases of the junction left unmatched. CDR3 length equals 15 residues. The germline V gene has CDR1 SEHNR and CDR2 FQNEAQ (reference sequence). The CDR3 here is CASSLGQGPLYEQYF. CDR3 in DNA: TGTGCCAGCAGCCTGGGACAGGGGCCGTTGTACGAGCAGTACTTC.

This clone was detected only a few times. The chain couples TRBV29-1 to TRBJ1-2, with 7 bases matching TRBD1. The junction had 6 bases not matched to a gene; V was cut back by 7 bases and J by 4 bases. CDR1 SQVTM and CDR2 ANQGSEA come from the germline V gene. There are 12 residues in the CDR3. CDR3 bases: TGCAGCGCTTCGGGACAGAGCTATGGCTACACCTTC. It codes for CSASGQSYGYTF.

The chain employs TRBV28 and TRBJ2-2; 8 positions agree with TRBD2. The CDR3 covers 17 residues. V lost 6 bases to trimming and J lost 0 bases; unmatched junction nucleotides: 9. Germline-derived CDR1 and CDR2 are MDHEN and SYDVKM. CDR3 amino acids: CASSPAGGRANTGELFF. CDR3 DNA sequence: TGTGCCAGCAGCCCCGCGGGGGGCAGAGCGAACACCGGGGAGCTGTTTTTT.

The V and J genes are TRBV30 and TRBJ2-3; TRBD2 might be the D (6 bases). In germline, CDR1 is GTSNPN, CDR2 SVGIG (reference sequence). CDR3 size: 13 residues. V was cut by 6 bases and J by 4 bases, with 14 bases left in between. The DNA of the CDR3 is TGTGCCTGCAGGCCCCCGGGGGCAGATACGCAGTATTTT. The encoded protein is CACRPPGADTQYF.

This clone showed up just a few times. V gene TRBV4-2 combines with J gene TRBJ2-3, with 7 bases fitting TRBD1. There are 16 residues in the CDR3. Germline CDR1 and CDR2: LGHNA and YNFKEQ. Unmatched junction bases numbered 7, after V lost 2 bases and J lost 2 bases. CDR3 region: CASSQSTGANTDTQYF. CDR3 bases: TGTGCCAGCAGCCAATCAACAGGGGCGAACACAGATACGCAGTATTTT.

The chain employs TRBV2 and TRBJ2-4; 7 bases map to TRBD2. V dropped 8 bases and J dropped 10; count of bases not matched to a gene: 11. The CDR3 is made up of 13 amino acids. Germline V gene sequence: CDR1 SNHLY, CDR2 FYNNEI. The CDR3 DNA sequence: TGTGCCAGCGGGGGAATAGCGGGTCTAATTCAGTACTTC. Its translation is CASGGIAGLIQYF.